A selection of T cell receptor beta chains follows, all from one sample in a study of T cell responses to AZD1222 COVID-19 vaccine. The repertoire was sequenced with immunoSEQ multiplex PCR; TCRdb's copy has only in-frame clones and lacks some. The sample holds some 180,000 clones, approximately 89% seen once. Sequencing was performed on peripheral blood, taken 28 days after the second AZD1222 dose. The receptors come from an adult who received the AZD1222 COVID-19 vaccine. Each CDR3 is given with its conserved first and last residue. The order of the fields is clone size, D gene, V gene, J gene, CDR3 DNA, CDR3 protein. The D gene is left open where the match is weak. Not every row has a clone size; where given, it reads once, few, many or a size class.

>-|-|TRBV19|TRBJ1-1
TGTGCCAGTTTGAGACAGGCTAACACTGAAGCTTTCTTT
CASLRQANTEAFF
>once|-|TRBV5-5|TRBJ1-2
TGTGCCAGCAGCTTGGGATTTGGGTTAGGGGTCCCGAGAAGTCGCTATGGCTACACCTTC
CASSLGFGLGVPRSRYGYTF
>-|TRBD1|TRBV6-5|TRBJ1-4
TGTGCCAGCAGTTTTAGACAGGGAACTAATGAAAAACTGTTTTTT
CASSFRQGTNEKLFF
>-|-|TRBV18|TRBJ1-2
TGTGCCAGCTCACCAAGCCAAGACTATGGCTACACCTTC
CASSPSQDYGYTF
>once|TRBD1|TRBV2|TRBJ1-3
TGTGCCAGCAGTCACAGGGGCATCTCTGGAAACACCATATATTTT
CASSHRGISGNTIYF
>-|-|TRBV7-9|TRBJ1-1
TGTGCCAGCAGCTTAGTAGGGCGGCCAGAAGCTTTCTTT
CASSLVGRPEAFF
>once|TRBD1|TRBV6-5|TRBJ1-2
TGTGCCAGCAGCCAACTTGACAGGGGGCATGGCTACACCTTC
CASSQLDRGHGYTF
>-|TRBD1|TRBV4-2|TRBJ2-5
TGTGCCAGCAGCAGGCGCCCCCGTACAGGGGGCGGAGAGACCCAGTACTTC
CASSRRPRTGGGETQYF
>-|-|TRBV6-4|TRBJ1-1
TGTGCCAGCAGTGAAAAAGGGGAAGAAACTGAAGCTTTCTTT
CASSEKGEETEAFF
>once|-|TRBV30|TRBJ1-3
TGTGCCTGGAGTGTACTATTTGGAACTGGAAACACCATATATTTT
CAWSVLFGTGNTIYF
>once|-|TRBV4-2|TRBJ2-5
TGTGCCAGCAGCCAAGATGGCAGCGAAGAGACCCAGTACTTC
CASSQDGSEETQYF
>-|-|TRBV3-1/TRBV3-2|TRBJ2-2
TGTGCCAGCAGCCCTTATCGGCGTACGAACACCGGGGAGCTGTTTTTT
CASSPYRRTNTGELFF
>-|-|TRBV18|TRBJ1-5
TGTGCCAGCTCACCAAAGAGCAATCAGCCCCAGCATTTT
CASSPKSNQPQHF
>-|-|TRBV4-2|TRBJ1-5
TGTGCCAGCAGCCCGGCGGCCCTTCATCAGCCCCAGCATTTT
CASSPAALHQPQHF
>-|-|TRBV19|TRBJ1-1
TGTGCCAGTAGTAAGGAGGGACAATCACAAGCTTTCTTT
CASSKEGQSQAFF
>-|-|TRBV20-1|TRBJ2-7
TGCAGTGCTAGTAGGCAGGCTCGCTACGAGCAGTACTTC
CSASRQARYEQYF
>-|TRBD1|TRBV3-1/TRBV3-2|TRBJ1-2
TGTGCCAGCAGCCCCCTAAGAGGACAGGTCTTAGGCTACACCTTC
CASSPLRGQVLGYTF
>-|-|TRBV30|TRBJ1-5
TGTGCCTGGAGCCAAGGAGGGTATTACAATCAGCCCCAGCATTTT
CAWSQGGYYNQPQHF
>-|-|TRBV5-1|TRBJ2-1
TGCGCCAGCAGCTTGGCTAGCCATGAGCAGTTCTTC
CASSLASHEQFF
>few|TRBD1|TRBV24-1|TRBJ1-6
TGTGCCACCAGTGCCCAGGACAGGATCAATAATTCACCCCTCCACTTT
CATSAQDRINNSPLHF
>-|TRBD1|TRBV19|TRBJ1-5
TGTGCCAGTAGTATACCGACAGGGGGTCAGCCCCAGCATTTT
CASSIPTGGQPQHF
>-|-|TRBV29-1|TRBJ1-6
TGCAGCGCACCACCCTTGACATACCAATTCAGCCCCCTCCACTTT
CSAPPLTYQFSPLHF
>-|-|TRBV6-5|TRBJ1-2
TGTGCCAGCAGTTACTCATCCTTATTCTATGGCTACACCTTC
CASSYSSLFYGYTF
>-|-|TRBV12-3/TRBV12-4|TRBJ1-3
TGTGCCAGCAGTTCCTCCCAGACCATATATTTT
CASSSSQTIYF
>-|-|TRBV2|TRBJ2-5
TGTGCCAGCAGGCATCAGGGTGTCCAAGAGACCCAGTACTTC
CASRHQGVQETQYF
>once|-|TRBV9|TRBJ1-2
TGTGCCAGCACCCCCTCCGACAGGCACGGGGGTGGCTACACCTTC
CASTPSDRHGGGYTF
>-|-|TRBV29-1|TRBJ1-2
TGCAGCGTACCCGTGGGTGGCTACACCTTC
CSVPVGGYTF
>-|TRBD1|TRBV2|TRBJ1-5
TGTGCCAGCAGCGACAGGGCCCTTAGCAATCAGCCCCAGCATTTT
CASSDRALSNQPQHF
>-|TRBD2|TRBV5-1|TRBJ2-7
TGCGCCAGCAGCTCGACTAGCGGGAGGGCCTACGAGCAGTACTTC
CASSSTSGRAYEQYF
>-|TRBD1|TRBV7-2|TRBJ1-2
TGTGCCAGCAGCTTAGCGAGGGACAGCAACTATGGCTACACCTTC
CASSLARDSNYGYTF
>-|TRBD2|TRBV4-1|TRBJ2-7
TGCGCCAGCAGCCAAGGACTAGCGGGAACCTACGAGCAGTACTTC
CASSQGLAGTYEQYF
>-|-|TRBV7-9|TRBJ2-1
TGTGCCAGCAGCATACACGACACTGCTAACAATGAGCAGTTCTTC
CASSIHDTANNEQFF
>-|-|TRBV27|TRBJ1-4
TGTGCCAGCAGTTTATATGGCAGCTATGAAAAACTGTTTTTT
CASSLYGSYEKLFF
>-|-|TRBV14|TRBJ2-3
TGTGCCAGCAGCCCCGGACCCTACACAGATACGCAGTATTTT
CASSPGPYTDTQYF
>-|-|TRBV5-1|TRBJ2-3
TGCGCCAGCAGCCGGGCGGGCGACACAGATACGCAGTATTTT
CASSRAGDTDTQYF
>-|TRBD1|TRBV6-2/TRBV6-3|TRBJ1-1
TGTGCCAGCAATTACAGGGGGCGGAACACTGAAGCTTTCTTT
CASNYRGRNTEAFF
>-|TRBD1|TRBV6-5|TRBJ2-3
TGTGCCAGCAGTTACTGGACAGGGAGGACAGATACGCAGTATTTT
CASSYWTGRTDTQYF
>-|-|TRBV6-2/TRBV6-3|TRBJ1-1
TGTGCCAGCAGTTACTCGAGGCAGGATCGCACTGAAGCTTTCTTT
CASSYSRQDRTEAFF
>once|-|TRBV7-2|TRBJ2-7
TGTGCCAGCAGCTTTGGGGGGAGCTCCTACGAGCAGTACTTC
CASSFGGSSYEQYF
>-|TRBD1|TRBV6-1|TRBJ2-3
TGTGCCAGCAGTGACAGGACAGGGGGCCGTAAGGGTACGCAGTATTTT
CASSDRTGGRKGTQYF
>-|-|TRBV18|TRBJ1-4
TGTGCCAGCCGCCAGGCGGCAACTAATGAAAAACTGTTTTTT
CASRQAATNEKLFF
>-|-|TRBV19|TRBJ1-6
TGTGCCAGTAGTCTGACAGGCGATAATTCACCCCTCCACTTT
CASSLTGDNSPLHF
>-|-|TRBV2|TRBJ1-1
TGTGCCAGCAGACCGTCAGGGGCCACTGAAGCTTTCTTT
CASRPSGATEAFF
>-|-|TRBV19|TRBJ1-1
TGTGCCAGTAGTATCGGGGCTGAAGCTTTCTTT
CASSIGAEAFF
>-|-|TRBV5-6|TRBJ2-2
TGTGCCAGCAGCTTGCAAGGAGTGAACACCGGGGAGCTGTTTTTT
CASSLQGVNTGELFF